The 6 T cell receptor beta chains given below trace back to one sample, sequenced in a study of shared clonotypes between healthy human individuals. Clones were sequenced by immunoSEQ multiplex PCR, and TCRdb holds only the in-frame ones, with some missing. The sample consists of almost 750,000 clones, around 77% of them appearing once. The sequenced sample consisted of memory CD4+ T cells sorted from blood. Noted subset: CD45RA-negative fraction. The receptors were gathered from a woman aged 30 to 39 in good health.

The V and J genes are TRBV27 and TRBJ2-7; 7 bases are a match to TRBD1. This CDR3 has 13 residues. CDR1 and CDR2 (germline): MNHEY, SMNVEV (reference sequence). V gave up 6 bases and J gave up 2 bases; unmatched junction bases: 4. The CDR3 loop is CASSRQGPYEQYF. The CDR3, as DNA: TGTGCCAGCAGCCGACAGGGCCCCTACGAGCAGTACTTC.

The chain is built from TRBV7-2 and TRBJ2-7; D could derive from TRBD1 or TRBD2 (6 bases each). The CDR3 runs to 15 residues. CDR1 and CDR2 from the germline V gene are SGHTA and FQGNSA. Trimming stripped 5 bases from V and 1 base from J, with 15 bases between. The chain's CDR3 is CASSQGGLRSYEQYF. For the CDR3, the DNA is TGTGCCAGCAGCCAAGGGGGACTCCGGTCCTACGAGCAGTACTTC.

The V gene is TRBV28, the J gene TRBJ1-3; unclear D gene. Germline V gives CDR1 MDHEN, CDR2 SYDVKM. V lost 5 bases to trimming and J lost 4 bases, with 15 bases between them. CDR3 size: 15 residues. The CDR3 loop is CASSKLHISGNTIYF. The CDR3 coding sequence is TGTGCCAGCAGTAAGCTCCACATATCCGGAAACACCATATATTTT. The variable domain in full, with the rest retrieved from reference TRBV28 and TRBJ1-3, is DVKVTQSSRYLVKRTGEKVFLECVQDMDHENMFWYRQDPGLGLRLIYFSYDVKMKEKGDIPEGYSVSREKKERFSLILESASTNQTSMYLCASSKLHISGNTIYFGEGSWLTVV.

This chain links TRBV20-1 with TRBJ2-7, with D tentatively TRBD1 (5 bases). With 6 bases removed from V and 3 bases from J, the gap between germline ends came to 9 bases. CDR3 size: 11 residues. Looked up from germline, CDR1 is DFQATT and CDR2 is SNEGSKA (reference sequence). The CDR3 sequence is CSAGAHYEQYF. The CDR3 nucleotides read TGCAGTGCAGGGGCCCACTACGAGCAGTACTTC.

The chain links TRBV27 to TRBJ2-7, with a tentative D call TRBD1 (5 bases). CDR1 is MNHEY, CDR2 SMNVEV, per germline (reference sequence). The CDR3 consists of 13 residues. With 7 bases removed from V and 1 base from J, the gap between germline ends came to 11 bases. CDR3 nucleotides: TGTGCCAGCAAAGGACACAATTCCTACGAGCAGTACTTC. Translation gives CASKGHNSYEQYF.

Only a few counts were recorded for this clone. This chain connects TRBV12-5 to TRBJ2-7, with 12 bases aligning to TRBD1. Trimming removed 6 bases from V and 2 bases from J; junction bases left unmatched: 5. CDR3 length: 15 residues. Germline V lookup: CDR1 LGHNT, CDR2 FRNRAP. In DNA, the CDR3 is TGTGCTAGTGGCGCTGGGACAGGGGGCACCTACGAGCAGTACTTC. It is translated as CASGAGTGGTYEQYF.